A single sample is the source of the 14 T cell receptor beta chains below, sequenced in a study of blood T cell repertoires in COVID-19. Only in-frame clones appear in the TCRdb table, and some are missing; sequencing was by immunoSEQ multiplex PCR. The sample carries fewer than 90,000 clones, 80% to 90% recorded once. The sequenced sample consisted of peripheral blood. The receptors originated from an elderly man in a cohort sampled during active COVID-19.

The genes are TRBV7-9 and TRBJ1-5, with D hard to call. The germline V and J ends were trimmed by 5 bases and 1 base, with 15 bases remaining between them. Germline CDR1 and CDR2: SEHNR and FQNEAQ (reference sequence). This CDR3 region has 16 residues. The CDR3 bases are TGTGCCAGCAGCCAAGGACTACGGAAAAGCAATCAGCCCCAGCATTTT. It yields the protein CASSQGLRKSNQPQHF. Full variable domain (missing parts from reference TRBV7-9 and TRBJ1-5): DTGVSQNPRHKITKRGQNVTFRCDPISEHNRLYWYRQTLGQGPEFLTYFQNEAQLEKSRLLSDRFSAERPKGSFSTLEIQRTEQGDSAMYLCASSQGLRKSNQPQHFGDGTRLSIL.

This chain links TRBV28 with TRBJ1-2; the match to TRBD1 covers 11 bases. The ends lost 8 bases at V and 3 bases at J; junction bases unmatched: 5. This CDR3 is 14 amino acids long. The germline V gene encodes CDR1 MDHEN and CDR2 SYDVKM. The CDR3 loop reads CASLGTGGDYGYTF. CDR3 in DNA: TGTGCCAGCTTGGGGACAGGGGGTGACTATGGCTACACCTTC.

This rearrangement joins TRBV7-9 to TRBJ2-5, with 13 nucleotides matching TRBD2. V was clipped by 3 bases and J by 1 base; unmatched bases: 8. Germline CDR1 SEHNR, CDR2 FQNEAQ (reference sequence). The CDR3 has 18 amino acids. The CDR3 loop reads CASSLIRTSGGIQETQYF. CDR3 nucleotides: TGTGCCAGCAGCTTGATTAGGACTAGCGGGGGAATCCAAGAGACCCAGTACTTC.

J is TRBJ2-7 and V is TRBV6-1; 10 nucleotides align to TRBD2. With V trimmed by 2 bases and J by 8 bases, 6 bases remained unmatched. Germline values: CDR1 MNHNS, CDR2 SASEGT. The CDR3 extends over 14 amino acids. CDR3: CASSEPAGGRKQYV. The CDR3 DNA reads TGTGCCAGCAGTGAACCAGCGGGGGGGCGGAAGCAGTACGTC.

The chain uses TRBV2 and TRBJ2-5, with D tentatively TRBD2 (5 bases). Germline V lookup: CDR1 SNHLY, CDR2 FYNNEI. CDR3 length: 15 amino acids. Deletions cut 5 bases from V and 6 bases from J, with 19 bases between. This CDR3 reads CASSRSVEGKKTQYF. CDR3 DNA sequence: TGTGCCAGCAGTCGATCAGTCGAGGGAAAGAAGACCCAGTACTTC.

The chain joins TRBV5-4 to TRBJ1-3; 7 bases map to TRBD1. The CDR3 contains 13 residues. J lost 7 bases, V lost 0 bases, and 1 base had no gene match. Per the germline V gene, CDR1 is SGHNT and CDR2 is YYREEE (reference sequence). The CDR3 nucleotides read TGTGCCAGCAGCTTGGACAGGGGTAACACCATATATTTT. It is translated as CASSLDRGNTIYF.

V usage is TRBV3-1 (or the pseudogene TRBV3-2) and J usage is TRBJ2-1; 8 bases line up with TRBD2. The J segment lost 8 bases and the V segment lost 1 base, leaving 4 bases of the junction unmatched. The CDR3 sequence is 14 residues long. From germline, CDR1 is LGHDT and CDR2 YNNKEL (reference sequence). In DNA form, the CDR3 reads TGTGCCAGCAGCCAAGGGACTAGCAGGGATGAGCAGTTCTTC. Translating gives CASSQGTSRDEQFF.

On this clone: Other DNA sequences in this specimen translate into the identical CDR3. This chain uses TRBV29-1 with TRBJ1-1; D call uncertain. Per germline, CDR1 SQVTM and CDR2 ANQGSEA. The CDR3 is 13 residues long. Trimming took 4 bases from V and 1 from J, leaving 10 bases between them. The CDR3 DNA follows: TGCAGCGTTGTGCGGGGTCGGAACACTGAAGCTTTCTTT. This gives the protein CSVVRGRNTEAFF.

This chain uses TRBV7-3 with TRBJ1-1; 9 nucleotides agree with TRBD1. The V and J ends lost 4 bases and 6 bases, in that order; junction bases with no gene match: 12. Germline CDR1 is SGHTA and CDR2 is FQGTGA. The CDR3 spans 16 residues. The CDR3 region is CASSYDGTGFVAEAFF. CDR3 nucleotides: TGTGCCAGCAGCTACGACGGGACAGGGTTTGTGGCTGAAGCTTTCTTT.

The rearrangement joins TRBV18 to TRBJ1-1, with D perhaps TRBD1 (5 bases). The V gene lost 0 bases and the J gene lost 5 bases, with 13 bases spanning the gap. CDR1 is KGHSH, CDR2 LQKENI, per germline. The length of the CDR3 is 15 residues. The CDR3 reads CASSPPAREGTEAFF. DNA for the CDR3: TGTGCCAGCTCACCACCGGCCAGGGAAGGGACTGAAGCTTTCTTT. Complete variable domain (other parts from reference TRBV18 and TRBJ1-1): NAGVMQNPRHLVRRRGQEARLRCSPMKGHSHVYWYRQLPEEGLKFMVYLQKENIIDESGMPKERFSAEFPKEGPSILRIQQVVRGDSAAYFCASSPPAREGTEAFFGQGTRLTVV.

This rearrangement joins TRBV5-1 to TRBJ2-3; no clear D gene. The germline V gene encodes CDR1 SGHRS and CDR2 YFSETQ. The CDR3 totals 13 residues. Trimming took 2 bases from V and 8 from J, leaving 12 bases between them. CDR3 sequence reads: CASSLYSPRTQYF. The DNA of the CDR3 is TGCGCCAGCAGCTTATACAGCCCTCGTACGCAGTATTTT.

This chain joins TRBV7-2 and TRBJ2-1, with 8 bases that match TRBD2. The CDR3 sequence is 15 residues long. Trimming removed 4 bases from V and 0 bases from J; junction bases left unmatched: 2. The V gene's germline CDR1 is SGHTA and CDR2 FQGNSA. The CDR3 protein is CASSSSGGSYNEQFF. CDR3 coding DNA: TGTGCCAGCAGCTCGAGCGGGGGCTCCTACAATGAGCAGTTCTTC.

The chain couples TRBV19 to TRBJ2-6; D is perhaps TRBD2 (5 bases). The CDR3 totals 17 residues. The germline V gene encodes CDR1 LNHDA and CDR2 SQIVND (reference sequence). The V end was cut by 7 bases, the J end by 4 bases, with 20 bases between. The CDR3 region has the DNA TGTGCCAGTAAATCGGGTCGGGGAAAGGCAGGGGCCAACGTCCTGACTTTC. Amino acids: CASKSGRGKAGANVLTF.

This chain joins TRBV9 and TRBJ1-2; TRBD1 is a possible D gene (6 bases). Trimming shortened V by 3 bases and J by 2 bases, and 11 bases separated the two germline ends. Germline CDR1 reads SGDLS; CDR2 reads YYNGEE. The CDR3 is 14 residues long. CDR3 sequence (DNA): TGTGCCAGCAGCGCACTAGGACAGAACTATGGCTACACCTTC. This gives the protein CASSALGQNYGYTF.